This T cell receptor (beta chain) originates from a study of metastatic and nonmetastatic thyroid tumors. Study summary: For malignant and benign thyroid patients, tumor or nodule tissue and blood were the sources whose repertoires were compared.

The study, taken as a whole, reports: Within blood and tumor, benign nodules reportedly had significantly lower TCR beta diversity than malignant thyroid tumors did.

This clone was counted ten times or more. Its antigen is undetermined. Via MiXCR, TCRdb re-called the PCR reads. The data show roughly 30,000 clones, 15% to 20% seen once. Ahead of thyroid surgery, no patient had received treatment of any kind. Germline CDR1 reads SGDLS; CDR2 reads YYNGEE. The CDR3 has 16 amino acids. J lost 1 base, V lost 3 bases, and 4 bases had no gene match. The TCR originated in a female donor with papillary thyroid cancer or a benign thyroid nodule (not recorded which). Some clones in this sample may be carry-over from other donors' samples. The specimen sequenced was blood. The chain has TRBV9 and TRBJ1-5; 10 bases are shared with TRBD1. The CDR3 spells CASSDGTGESNQPQHF. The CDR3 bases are TGTGCCAGCAGCGATGGGACAGGGGAGAGCAATCAGCCCCAGCATTTT.